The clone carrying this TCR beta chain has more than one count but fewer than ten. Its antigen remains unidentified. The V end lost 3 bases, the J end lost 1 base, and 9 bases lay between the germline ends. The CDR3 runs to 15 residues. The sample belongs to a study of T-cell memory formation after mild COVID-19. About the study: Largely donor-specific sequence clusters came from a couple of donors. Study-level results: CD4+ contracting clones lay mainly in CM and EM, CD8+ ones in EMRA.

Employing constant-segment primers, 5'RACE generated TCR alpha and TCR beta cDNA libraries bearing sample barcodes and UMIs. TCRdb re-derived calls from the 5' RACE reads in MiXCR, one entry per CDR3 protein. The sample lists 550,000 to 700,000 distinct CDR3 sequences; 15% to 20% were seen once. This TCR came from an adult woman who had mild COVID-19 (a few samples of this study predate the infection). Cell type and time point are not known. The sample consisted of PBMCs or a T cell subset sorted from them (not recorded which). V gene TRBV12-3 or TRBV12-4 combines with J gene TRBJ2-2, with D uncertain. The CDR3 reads CASSLIGWNTGELFF. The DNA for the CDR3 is TGTGCCAGCAGTTTGATCGGGTGGAACACCGGGGAGCTGTTTTTT.